One and the same sample provided the 17 T cell receptor beta chains below, sequenced in a study of blood T cell repertoires in COVID-19. Sequencing used immunoSEQ multiplex PCR; TCRdb keeps in-frame clones, though not all of them. The profile shows 160,000 or so clones, 80% of them singletons. Sequenced material: PBMCs or T cells enriched from blood (not recorded which). These receptor sequences come from a woman aged 55-70 years who had recovered from COVID-19.

V is TRBV5-1 and J is TRBJ2-7; maybe TRBD2 (6 bases). The CDR3 loop spans 13 amino acids. Trimming took off 4 bases at V and 6 bases at J, with 14 bases between the two ends. The germline CDR1 and CDR2 sequences are SGHRS and YFSETQ. CDR3 sequence (DNA): TGCGCCAGCAGCGCACCGGGGGTTATCGAGCAGTACTTC. The encoded protein is CASSAPGVIEQYF.

This chain connects TRBV29-1 to TRBJ1-5; 8 bases line up with TRBD1. The trim removed 7 bases at V and 5 bases at J, leaving 7 bases unmatched. CDR3 length: 13 amino acids. The germline gives CDR1 SQVTM, CDR2 ANQGSEA. In DNA, the CDR3 is TGCAGCGGGGCGACAGGGGAGCATCAGCCCCAGCATTTT. This gives the protein CSGATGEHQPQHF.

The chain couples TRBV3-1 (or the pseudogene TRBV3-2) to TRBJ2-7; D is possibly TRBD1 (6 bases). Deletions cut 2 bases from V and 3 bases from J, with 17 bases between. CDR1 is LGHDT, CDR2 YNNKEL, per germline (reference sequence). CDR3 size: 16 residues. The CDR3 DNA is TGTGCCAGCAGCCAACTTCCAGGGGACCTAAGCTACGAGCAGTACTTC. Protein product: CASSQLPGDLSYEQYF.

The rearrangement joins TRBV5-1 to TRBJ2-2; 7 nucleotides match TRBD2. The CDR3 consists of 14 residues. V shed 2 bases and J 6 bases; nucleotides not matched to a gene: 4. The germline gives CDR1 SGHRS, CDR2 YFSETQ. In DNA, the CDR3 is TGCGCCAGCAGCTTAGCGGGGCCGGCCGGGGAGCTGTTTTTT. Amino acids: CASSLAGPAGELFF.

This sequence joins TRBV5-1 and TRBJ1-4; 7 bases map to TRBD1. This CDR3 is built from 13 residues. Germline V gene data show CDR1 as SGHRS and CDR2 as YFSETQ. Germline trimming cut 4 bases from V and 5 bases from J; bases unmatched to any gene: 2. CDR3 protein: CASSTQGNEKLFF. The CDR3 bases are TGCGCCAGCAGCACACAGGGGAATGAAAAACTGTTTTTT.

The J gene is TRBJ2-2, the V gene TRBV30; no definite D call. CDR3 size: 14 residues. V lost 3 bases and J 3 bases, leaving 11 bases between the germline ends. Looked up from germline, CDR1 is GTSNPN and CDR2 is SVGIG (reference sequence). The CDR3 DNA reads as TGTGCCTGGAGGTTAATGGAGCACACCGGGGAGCTGTTTTTT. It codes for CAWRLMEHTGELFF. The full variable domain, its missing parts supplied by reference TRBV30 and TRBJ2-2, is SQTIHQWPATLVQPVGSPLSLECTVEGTSNPNLYWYRQAAGRGLQLLFYSVGIGQISSEVPQNLSASRPQDRQFILSSKKLLLSDSGFYLCAWRLMEHTGELFFGEGSRLTVL.

The chain couples TRBV3-1 (or the pseudogene TRBV3-2) to TRBJ2-1; D is perhaps TRBD1 (6 bases). CDR1 is LGHDT and CDR2 is YNNKEL in the germline V gene (reference sequence). Deletions cut 4 bases from V and 3 bases from J, with 13 bases between. The CDR3 runs 15 residues. The CDR3 DNA sequence: TGTGCCAGCAGCCCAACCGGGACAAACTACAATGAGCAGTTCTTC. Translated: CASSPTGTNYNEQFF.

The chain combines TRBV21-1 with TRBJ2-3; TRBD2, the table's D call, lacks a check against the DNA. TRBV21-1 is termed a pseudogene. The CDR3 has 14 amino acids. The CDR3 here is CASSRGRGTDTQYF. The CDR3 coding sequence is TGTGCCAGCAGCAGAGGGCGAGGCACAGATACGCAGTATTTT.

This chain connects TRBV15 to TRBJ2-5; 12 nucleotides align to TRBD2. The CDR3 runs 17 residues. Germline CDR1 is LNHNV and CDR2 is YYDKDF (reference sequence). After removal of 1 base from V and 5 bases from J, the junction contained 8 bases not matched to a gene. This CDR3 reads CATSRGSSGGASETQYF. CDR3 nucleotide sequence: TGTGCCACCAGCAGAGGATCTAGCGGGGGGGCCTCGGAGACCCAGTACTTC. Drawing the rest from reference TRBV15 and TRBJ2-5, the complete variable domain is DAMVIQNPRYQVTQFGKPVTLSCSQTLNHNVMYWYQQKSSQAPKLLFHYYDKDFNNEADTPDNFQSRRPNTSFCFLDIRSPGLGDTAMYLCATSRGSSGGASETQYFGPGTRLLVL.

V usage is TRBV27 and J usage is TRBJ2-5, with 14 bases aligning to TRBD2. The CDR3 consists of 15 residues. V lost 5 bases, J lost 5 bases, and 4 bases stayed unmatched. Looked up from germline, CDR1 is MNHEY and CDR2 is SMNVEV (reference sequence). CDR3 loop: CASSPGLAGGETQYF. For the CDR3, the DNA is TGTGCCAGCAGTCCCGGACTAGCGGGGGGTGAGACCCAGTACTTC.

The gene calls are TRBV3-1 (or the pseudogene TRBV3-2) and TRBJ1-4; 8 bases match TRBD1. V dropped 5 bases and J dropped 7; count of bases not matched to a gene: 9. Germline V gives CDR1 LGHDT, CDR2 YNNKEL (reference sequence). The CDR3 is 15 residues long. This CDR3 is CASSSGQGQGEKLFF. The DNA for the CDR3 is TGTGCCAGCAGCTCCGGACAGGGCCAGGGTGAAAAACTGTTTTTT.

This chain connects TRBV9 to TRBJ1-4; 9 bases are a match to TRBD1. The CDR3 totals 16 residues. Germline values: CDR1 SGDLS, CDR2 YYNGEE. V dropped 0 bases and J dropped 7; count of bases not matched to a gene: 7. The CDR3 sequence: CASSVEFGTGSEKLFF. The CDR3, as DNA: TGTGCCAGCAGCGTAGAGTTCGGGACAGGGAGTGAAAAACTGTTTTTT. Full variable domain (outside the CDR3, taken from reference TRBV9 and TRBJ1-4): DSGVTQTPKHLITATGQRVTLRCSPRSGDLSVYWYQQSLDQGLQFLIQYYNGEERAKGNILERFSAQQFPDLHSELNLSSLELGDSALYFCASSVEFGTGSEKLFFGSGTQLSVL.

This chain links TRBV25-1 with TRBJ2-7; possible D gene TRBD2, 6 bases. Trimming removed 5 bases from V and 0 bases from J, with 17 bases in between. CDR1 and CDR2 from the germline V gene are MGHDK and SYGVNS. CDR3 size: 16 residues. The CDR3 sequence is CASSPVGGNDSYEQYF. The CDR3 bases are TGTGCCAGCAGTCCAGTCGGCGGGAATGACTCCTACGAGCAGTACTTC.

By sample fraction, this clone is medium-sized. The chain employs TRBV6-5 and TRBJ2-7; D might be TRBD1 (6 bases). Trimming stripped 6 bases from V and 0 bases from J, with 15 bases between. The germline CDR1 and CDR2 sequences are MNHEY and SVGAGI. This CDR3 is 15 amino acids long. Here the CDR3 DNA reads TGTGCCAGCAGCTGGAAGGACAGCAGCTCCTACGAGCAGTACTTC. Amino acid sequence: CASSWKDSSSYEQYF.

The rearrangement joins TRBV7-8 to TRBJ2-7; 11 bases line up with TRBD1. V lost 1 base, J lost 5 bases, and 10 bases stayed unmatched. The CDR3 sequence is 17 residues long. Germline lookup yields CDR1 SGHVS and CDR2 FQNEAQ. This CDR3 is CASSLDSTDRGLDEQYF. For the CDR3, the DNA is TGTGCCAGCAGCTTAGACTCCACGGACAGGGGGCTTGACGAGCAGTACTTC. The complete variable domain, with remaining parts taken from reference TRBV7-8 and TRBJ2-7, reads GAGVSQSPRYKVAKRGQDVALRCDPISGHVSLFWYQQALGQGPEFLTYFQNEAQLDKSGLPSDRFFAERPEGSVSTLKIQRTQQEDSAVYLCASSLDSTDRGLDEQYFGPGTRLTVT.

The chain is built from TRBV5-6 and TRBJ1-4; 10 bases are shared with TRBD1. This CDR3 is built from 15 residues. CDR1 SGHDT and CDR2 YYEEEE come from the germline V gene. The junction had 8 bases not matched to a gene; V was cut back by 4 bases and J by 8 bases. CDR3 residues: CASSPTGTGDEKLFF. The DNA of the CDR3 is TGTGCCAGCAGCCCAACCGGGACAGGGGACGAAAAACTGTTTTTT.

The CDR3 nucleotides read TGCGCCAGCAGCTTGGGGACAGGGGTTGGGAATGAGCAGTTCTTC. Encoded protein: CASSLGTGVGNEQFF. The chain is built from TRBV5-1 and TRBJ2-1, with 9 nucleotides matching TRBD1. The CDR3 has 15 residues. V dropped 0 bases and J dropped 7; count of bases not matched to a gene: 5. The germline CDR1 and CDR2 sequences are SGHRS and YFSETQ.